The 23 T cell receptor beta chains given below trace back to one sample, sequenced in a study of early T cells in non-severe SARS-CoV-2 infection. One entry per CDR3 protein results from TCRdb running MiXCR on the 5' RACE reads. This sample has roughly 60,000 distinct CDR3 sequences, with 6% to 8.5% found just once. Sequenced sample: whole blood. The receptors come from an adult who was a healthcare worker with PCR-confirmed SARS-CoV-2 infection or an uninfected control (not recorded which).

This clonotype showed up many times. The gene calls are TRBV9 and TRBJ2-5; D call uncertain. The germline CDR1 and CDR2 sequences are SGDLS and YYNGEE. The V end was cut by 2 bases, the J end by 4 bases, with 9 bases between. CDR3 size: 13 residues. The CDR3 here is CASSVSMRETQYF. The CDR3 DNA sequence: TGTGCCAGCAGCGTTTCCATGAGAGAGACCCAGTACTTC.

In its sample, this clonotype was seen a few times. The chain couples TRBV20-1 to TRBJ2-1; D gene uncertain. CDR1 and CDR2 from the germline V gene are DFQATT and SNEGSKA (reference sequence). V gave up 5 bases and J gave up 3 bases, with 5 bases separating them. The CDR3 sequence is 11 residues long. This CDR3 is CSADHYNEQFF. The DNA of the CDR3 is TGCAGTGCTGACCACTACAATGAGCAGTTCTTC.

This clonotype was found a few times. The rearrangement uses TRBV5-1 and TRBJ1-1; D uncertain. CDR1 and CDR2 from the germline V gene are SGHRS and YFSETQ. CDR3 size: 14 residues. V was cut by 4 bases and J by 5 bases, with 15 bases left in between. DNA for the CDR3: TGCGCCAGCAGCACCGTAGGGCCAGGAACTGAAGCTTTCTTT. Its translation: CASSTVGPGTEAFF. The entire variable domain, with the rest obtained from reference TRBV5-1 and TRBJ1-1, is as follows: KAGVTQTPRYLIKTRGQQVTLSCSPISGHRSVSWYQQTPGQGLQFLFEYFSETQRNKGNFPGRFSGRQFSNSRSEMNVSTLELGDSALYLCASSTVGPGTEAFFGQGTRLTVV.

This clonotype has just a few counts. The chain is built from TRBV18 and TRBJ2-2, with TRBD2 as a possible D gene (7 bases). The germline V and J ends were trimmed by 2 bases and 1 base, with 14 bases remaining between them. Germline V gives CDR1 KGHSH, CDR2 LQKENI. The CDR3 is 17 residues long. This CDR3 is CASSPLGGGLNTGELFF. The CDR3 DNA is TGTGCCAGCTCACCATTAGGCGGGGGCCTGAACACCGGGGAGCTGTTTTTT.

This clonotype has just a few counts. The genes are TRBV20-1 and TRBJ2-7; 7 nucleotides agree with TRBD2. V was pared by 0 bases and J by 3 bases, with 8 bases of the junction left unmatched. The CDR3 is made up of 15 amino acids. Germline assignment: CDR1 DFQATT and CDR2 SNEGSKA (reference sequence). CDR3 in amino acids: CSARDDVLAVYEQYF. For the CDR3, the DNA is TGCAGTGCTAGAGATGATGTTCTAGCGGTCTACGAGCAGTACTTC.

A few counts support this clonotype. The V gene is TRBV28, the J gene TRBJ2-7; 8 nucleotides align to TRBD1. The germline V gene has CDR1 MDHEN and CDR2 SYDVKM. The junction had 3 bases not matched to a gene; V was cut back by 3 bases and J by 2 bases. The CDR3 covers 14 residues. The CDR3 sequence is CASSFAGGTYEQYF. The CDR3 region has the DNA TGTGCCAGCAGTTTCGCAGGGGGCACCTACGAGCAGTACTTC. Full variable domain (outside the CDR3, taken from reference TRBV28 and TRBJ2-7): DVKVTQSSRYLVKRTGEKVFLECVQDMDHENMFWYRQDPGLGLRLIYFSYDVKMKEKGDIPEGYSVSREKKERFSLILESASTNQTSMYLCASSFAGGTYEQYFGPGTRLTVT.

The J gene is TRBJ1-1, the V gene TRBV28; a weak D match, TRBD1 (6 bases). The CDR3 is made up of 17 amino acids. Germline-derived CDR1 and CDR2 are MDHEN and SYDVKM. CDR3 loop: CAIPGQGTFKGDTEAFF. The CDR3 region has the DNA TGTGCGATTCCGGGACAAGGGACGTTCAAGGGGGACACTGAAGCTTTCTTT.

For the CDR3, the DNA is TGTGCCAGCAGCTTCAGGACGCGTACCTACGAGCAGTACTTC. Translated, it gives CASSFRTRTYEQYF. The chain combines TRBV7-3 with TRBJ2-7, with unresolved D. Trimming stripped 3 bases from V and 2 bases from J, with 11 bases between. Germline CDR1 SGHTA, CDR2 FQGTGA. The CDR3 loop spans 14 amino acids.

This clonotype was detected only a few times. This chain joins TRBV6-2 or TRBV6-3 and TRBJ1-2, with no clear D. The CDR3 sequence is 13 residues long. Germline loops: CDR1 MNHEY, CDR2 SVGEGT. Deletions cut 2 bases from V and 9 bases from J, with 13 bases between. The CDR3, as DNA: TGTGCCAGCAGTTACGCCGGTAGTAAGAGCTACACCTTC. Protein product: CASSYAGSKSYTF.

The chain uses TRBV9 and TRBJ2-1; D is undetermined. The length of the CDR3 is 12 residues. Between the trimmed V and J ends, which lost 0 bases and 9 bases, there was a span of 7 bases. Germline-derived CDR1 and CDR2 are SGDLS and YYNGEE. DNA of the CDR3: TGTGCCAGCAGCGTAGTCTCCGCTGAGCAGTTCTTC. Protein: CASSVVSAEQFF. Using reference TRBV9 and TRBJ2-1 for the parts outside the CDR3, the full variable domain is DSGVTQTPKHLITATGQRVTLRCSPRSGDLSVYWYQQSLDQGLQFLIQYYNGEERAKGNILERFSAQQFPDLHSELNLSSLELGDSALYFCASSVVSAEQFFGPGTRLTVL.

The table lists this clonotype with a few counts. This chain joins TRBV27 and TRBJ2-1, with 8 bases that match TRBD2. CDR1 is MNHEY and CDR2 is SMNVEV in the germline V gene (reference sequence). V trimming: 5 bases; J trimming: 7 bases; junction bases outside the gene matches: 19. This CDR3 has 18 amino acids. The CDR3 sequence: CASSGFVSGIPGGNEQFF. For the CDR3, the DNA is TGTGCCAGCAGTGGCTTTGTTAGCGGGATCCCCGGAGGGAATGAGCAGTTCTTC.

This clonotype was detected ten times or more. The chain combines TRBV18 with TRBJ1-2; TRBD1 aligns across 8 bases. Germline-derived CDR1 and CDR2 are KGHSH and LQKENI. The CDR3 spans 18 residues. The junction had 21 bases not matched to a gene; V was cut back by 4 bases and J by 8 bases. The CDR3 spells CASSRSGTGLKGDRGYTF. The CDR3 DNA follows: TGTGCCAGCTCACGATCCGGGACAGGACTCAAGGGGGATCGCGGCTACACCTTC.

This clonotype was seen repeatedly, ten times or more. The chain links TRBV7-3 to TRBJ2-1, with 10 bases identical to TRBD1. The CDR3 spans 13 residues. The germline V gene has CDR1 SGHTA and CDR2 FQGTGA. J was trimmed by 9 bases and V by 5 bases; bases with no gene match: 4. CDR3 region: CASSRQGASEQFF. The DNA of the CDR3 is TGTGCCAGCAGCCGACAGGGGGCCAGTGAGCAGTTCTTC.

V and J are TRBV5-5 and TRBJ1-2; the D is unclear. This CDR3 comprises 14 residues. Germline CDR1 and CDR2: SGHKS and YYEKEE (reference sequence). Trimming removed 5 bases from V and 8 bases from J, with 19 bases in between. The DNA of the CDR3 is TGTGCCAGCAGTCCAAGGGCCGAGGATAAAGGCTACACCTTC. Translating it yields CASSPRAEDKGYTF.

This clonotype came up many times. This chain links TRBV18 with TRBJ2-7, with TRBD2 identical over 10 bases. The germline gives CDR1 KGHSH, CDR2 LQKENI. V was clipped by 4 bases and J by 2 bases; unmatched bases: 20. The CDR3 extends over 20 amino acids. The CDR3 nucleotides read TGTGCCAGCTCACTTCTTAGGGTAGCGGGAGGCGCTGGATCCACCTACGAGCAGTACTTC. It is translated as CASSLLRVAGGAGSTYEQYF.

This clonotype was seen only a few times. The rearrangement links TRBV9 to TRBJ2-7, with 11 bases that match TRBD2. V was pared by 3 bases and J by 2 bases, with 4 bases of the junction left unmatched. The CDR3 runs to 15 residues. Germline CDR1 is SGDLS and CDR2 is YYNGEE. The CDR3 nucleotides read TGTGCCAGCAGCGCCGGGACTAGCGGAGCCTACGAGCAGTACTTC. It encodes CASSAGTSGAYEQYF.

The rearrangement uses TRBV24-1 and TRBJ2-1; 15 bases are shared with TRBD2. Germline-derived CDR1 and CDR2 are KGHDR and SFDVKD. Trimming took 4 bases from V and 7 from J; bases not matched to a gene: 7. CDR3 length equals 17 residues. CDR3 sequence (DNA): TGTGCCACCAGTGACCCCGGACTAGCGGGAGGGGCGAATGAGCAGTTCTTC. Its protein product is CATSDPGLAGGANEQFF.

This clonotype is medium-sized in the sample. The V call is TRBV9, the J call TRBJ2-7; either TRBD1 or TRBD2 may supply D (6 bases each). The germline gives CDR1 SGDLS, CDR2 YYNGEE. The CDR3 is 14 residues long. V dropped 4 bases and J dropped 7 bases, with 18 bases sitting between them. This chain's CDR3 is CASSPPGGSLEQYF. CDR3 bases: TGTGCCAGCAGCCCTCCCGGGGGCTCCTTAGAGCAGTACTTC.

This clonotype was picked up many times. The chain links TRBV7-8 to TRBJ2-3; D gene ambiguous. The CDR3 covers 15 residues. Trimming stripped 1 base from V and 4 bases from J, with 12 bases between. CDR1 SGHVS and CDR2 FQNEAQ come from the germline V gene. The CDR3 region is CASSLETHNADTQYF. Here the CDR3 DNA reads TGTGCCAGCAGCTTAGAGACCCACAATGCAGATACGCAGTATTTT.

This clonotype was detected only a few times. The chain is built from TRBV28 and TRBJ2-4; D gene uncertain. This CDR3 is 15 amino acids long. V was clipped by 6 bases and J by 0 bases, with 12 bases between them. The V gene's germline CDR1 is MDHEN and CDR2 SYDVKM. In DNA, the CDR3 is TGTGCCAGCAGCCCCCCCCCTGGAGCCAAAAACATTCAGTACTTC. It encodes CASSPPPGAKNIQYF.

This clonotype was counted ten times or more. This chain connects TRBV7-3 to TRBJ2-6, with 9 bases that match TRBD1. CDR1 is SGHTA and CDR2 is FQGTGA in the germline V gene. V was pared by 5 bases and J by 0 bases, with 11 bases of the junction left unmatched. The CDR3 loop spans 19 amino acids. The CDR3 protein is CASSEGRTGADSGANVLTF. CDR3 sequence (DNA): TGTGCCAGCAGCGAGGGAAGGACAGGGGCTGACTCTGGGGCCAACGTCCTGACTTTC.

J is TRBJ2-1 and V is TRBV24-1; TRBD1 is a possible D gene (5 bases). CDR3 length equals 15 residues. The germline V and J ends were trimmed by 3 bases and 8 bases, with 16 bases remaining between them. Per the germline V gene, CDR1 is KGHDR and CDR2 is SFDVKD. The DNA of the CDR3 is TGTGCCACCAGTGATCCCCCCCGTGGGGCCCATGAGCAGTTCTTC. This codes for CATSDPPRGAHEQFF.

This clonotype was seen repeatedly, ten times or more. This rearrangement joins TRBV2 to TRBJ2-3, with D possibly matching TRBD2 (6 bases). This CDR3 region has 13 residues. V was clipped by 6 bases and J by 5 bases, with 12 bases between them. Germline loops: CDR1 SNHLY, CDR2 FYNNEI. The CDR3 coding sequence is TGTGCCAGCAGGGGACTCGGGAGAGATACGCAGTATTTT. It translates to CASRGLGRDTQYF. The full variable domain, completed using reference TRBV2 and TRBJ2-3, is EPEVTQTPSHQVTQMGQEVILRCVPISNHLYFYWYRQILGQKVEFLVSFYNNEISEKSEIFDDQFSVERPDGSNFTLKIRSTKLEDSAMYFCASRGLGRDTQYFGPGTRLTVL.